This paragraph reports one TCR beta chain. What it binds is unknown. The sample originates from a study of T-cell reconstitution after alpha-beta-depleted transplantation in children. The germline CDR1 and CDR2 sequences are SQVTM and ANQGSEA. The CDR3 covers 14 residues. Trimming pared 1 base from V and 3 bases from J, leaving 12 bases between. Preparing the TCRbeta library involved the use of unique molecular identifiers. Each CDR3 protein gets one entry after TCRdb re-called the PCR reads with MiXCR. This table holds about 830,000 distinct CDR3 sequences, approximately 15% found once. Whole-study findings and limits: Alpha-beta T cells about two months after transplant reportedly derived from several hundred expanded graft clones.

Sample: PBMCs, mostly from graft donor cells, taken 360 days after TCRalphabeta/CD19-depleted stem cell transplant. The J gene is TRBJ1-1, the V gene TRBV29-1; tentative D call: TRBD1 (5 bases). This clonotype originated in a male patient aged 5 to 17 who had a stem cell transplant for acute lymphoblastic leukemia, so the T cells may come from the graft donor. The DNA for the CDR3 is TGCAGCGTTGAAGGTATGGGGGGGGACACTGAAGCTTTCTTT. Its translation is CSVEGMGGDTEAFF.